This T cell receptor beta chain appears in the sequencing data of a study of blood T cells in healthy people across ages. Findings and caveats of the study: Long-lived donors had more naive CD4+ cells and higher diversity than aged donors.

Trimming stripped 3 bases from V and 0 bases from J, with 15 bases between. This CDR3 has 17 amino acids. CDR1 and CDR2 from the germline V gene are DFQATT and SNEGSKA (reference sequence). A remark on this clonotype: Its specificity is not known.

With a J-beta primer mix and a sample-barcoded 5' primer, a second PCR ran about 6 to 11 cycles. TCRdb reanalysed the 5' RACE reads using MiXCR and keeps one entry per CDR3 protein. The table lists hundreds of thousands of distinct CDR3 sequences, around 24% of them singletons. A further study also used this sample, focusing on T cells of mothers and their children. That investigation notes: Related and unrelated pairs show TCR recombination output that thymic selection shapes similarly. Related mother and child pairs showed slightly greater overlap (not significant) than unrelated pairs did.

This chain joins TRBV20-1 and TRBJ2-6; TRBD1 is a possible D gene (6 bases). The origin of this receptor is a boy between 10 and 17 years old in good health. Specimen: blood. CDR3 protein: CSASGSKGHSGANVLTF. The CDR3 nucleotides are TGCAGTGCTAGTGGCTCAAAGGGACACTCTGGGGCCAACGTCCTGACTTTC.